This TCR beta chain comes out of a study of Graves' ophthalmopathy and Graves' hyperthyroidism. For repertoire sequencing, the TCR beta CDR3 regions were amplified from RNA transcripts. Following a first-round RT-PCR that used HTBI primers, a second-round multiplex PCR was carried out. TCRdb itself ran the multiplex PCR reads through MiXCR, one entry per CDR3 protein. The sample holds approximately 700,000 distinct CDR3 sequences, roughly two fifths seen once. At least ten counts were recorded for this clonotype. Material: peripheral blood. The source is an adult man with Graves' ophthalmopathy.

The CDR3 protein is CSAPSWGYNDYGYTF. The CDR3 nucleotides read TGCAGTGCTCCAAGTTGGGGATACAATGACTATGGCTACACCTTC. The chain carries TRBV20-1 and TRBJ1-2; D ambiguous. Between the trimmed V and J ends, which lost 5 bases and 3 bases, there was a span of 19 bases. Looked up from germline, CDR1 is DFQATT and CDR2 is SNEGSKA (reference sequence). The CDR3 sequence is 15 residues long.